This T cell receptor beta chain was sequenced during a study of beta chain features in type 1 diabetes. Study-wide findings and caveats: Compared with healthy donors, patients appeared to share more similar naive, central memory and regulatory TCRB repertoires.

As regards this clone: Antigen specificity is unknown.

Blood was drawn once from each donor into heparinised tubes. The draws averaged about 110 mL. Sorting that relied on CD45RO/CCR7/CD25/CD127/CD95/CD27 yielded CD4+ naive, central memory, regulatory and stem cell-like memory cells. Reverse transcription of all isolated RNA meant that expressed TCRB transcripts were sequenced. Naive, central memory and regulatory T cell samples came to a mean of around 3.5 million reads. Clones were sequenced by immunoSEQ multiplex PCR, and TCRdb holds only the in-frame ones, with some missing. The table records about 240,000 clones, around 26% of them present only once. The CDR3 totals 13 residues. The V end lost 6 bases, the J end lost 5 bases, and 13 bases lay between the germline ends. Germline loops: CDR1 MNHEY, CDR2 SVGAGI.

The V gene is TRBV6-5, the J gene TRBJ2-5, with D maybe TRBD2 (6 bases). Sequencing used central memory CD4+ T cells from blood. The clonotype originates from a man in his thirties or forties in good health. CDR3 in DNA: TGTGCCAGCAGGCTAGCGAGGAGGGAGACCCAGTACTTC. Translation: CASRLARRETQYF.